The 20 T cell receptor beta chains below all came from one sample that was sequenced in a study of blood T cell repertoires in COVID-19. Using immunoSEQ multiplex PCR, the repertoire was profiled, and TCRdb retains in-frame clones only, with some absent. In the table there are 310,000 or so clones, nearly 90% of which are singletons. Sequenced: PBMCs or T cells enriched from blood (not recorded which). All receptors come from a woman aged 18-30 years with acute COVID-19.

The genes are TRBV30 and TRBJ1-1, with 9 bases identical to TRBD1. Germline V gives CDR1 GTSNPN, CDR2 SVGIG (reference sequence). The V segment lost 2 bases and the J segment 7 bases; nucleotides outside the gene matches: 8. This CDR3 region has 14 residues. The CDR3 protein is CAWSWGQGSGEAFF. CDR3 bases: TGTGCCTGGAGTTGGGGACAGGGTTCCGGTGAAGCTTTCTTT.

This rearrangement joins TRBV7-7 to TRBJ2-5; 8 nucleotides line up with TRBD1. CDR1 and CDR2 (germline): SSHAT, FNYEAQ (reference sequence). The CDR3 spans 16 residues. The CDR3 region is CASGRGAGGAGETQYF. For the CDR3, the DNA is TGTGCTAGCGGCCGAGGGGCAGGGGGCGCGGGAGAGACCCAGTACTTC.

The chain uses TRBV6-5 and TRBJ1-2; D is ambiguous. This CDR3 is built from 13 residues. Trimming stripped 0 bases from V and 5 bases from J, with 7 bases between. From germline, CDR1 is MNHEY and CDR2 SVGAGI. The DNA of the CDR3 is TGTGCCAGCAGTTACTCAGCGAAATATGGCTACACCTTC. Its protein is CASSYSAKYGYTF.

The CDR3 is CASSQGHLNTEAFF. The DNA for the CDR3 is TGTGCCAGCAGTCAGGGACACCTCAACACTGAAGCTTTCTTT. The chain has TRBV6-5 and TRBJ1-1; TRBD1 is a possible D gene (6 bases). Per the germline V gene, CDR1 is MNHEY and CDR2 is SVGAGI. The V and J ends lost 5 bases and 2 bases respectively, with 12 bases between them. The CDR3 contains 14 residues.

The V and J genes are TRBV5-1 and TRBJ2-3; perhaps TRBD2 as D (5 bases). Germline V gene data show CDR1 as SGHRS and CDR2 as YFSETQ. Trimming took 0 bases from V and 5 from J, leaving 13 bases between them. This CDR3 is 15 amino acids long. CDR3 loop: CASSLVSGGRDTQYF. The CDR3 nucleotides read TGCGCCAGCAGCTTGGTTTCAGGAGGAAGAGATACGCAGTATTTT.

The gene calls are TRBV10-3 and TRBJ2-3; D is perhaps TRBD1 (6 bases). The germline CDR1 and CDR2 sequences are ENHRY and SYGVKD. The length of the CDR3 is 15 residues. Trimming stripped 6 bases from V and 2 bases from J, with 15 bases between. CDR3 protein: CAISTDRRSTDTQYF. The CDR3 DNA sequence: TGTGCCATCAGCACAGACAGGCGATCCACAGATACGCAGTATTTT.

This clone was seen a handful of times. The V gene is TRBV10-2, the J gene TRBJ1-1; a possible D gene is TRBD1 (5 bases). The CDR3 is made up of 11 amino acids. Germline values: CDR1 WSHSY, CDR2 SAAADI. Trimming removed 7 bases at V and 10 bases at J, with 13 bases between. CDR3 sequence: CASIQGLVAFF. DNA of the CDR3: TGCGCCAGCATTCAGGGTTTGGTAGCTTTCTTT.

The CDR3 reads CASSLSPQINRGVRETQYF. The CDR3 nucleotides are TGTGCCAGCAGTTTATCTCCTCAAATCAACAGGGGAGTTAGGGAGACCCAGTACTTC. V gene TRBV28 combines with J gene TRBJ2-5; the match to TRBD1 covers 7 bases. The CDR3 loop spans 19 amino acids. Germline assignment: CDR1 MDHEN and CDR2 SYDVKM. V lost 1 base, J lost 5 bases, and 19 bases stayed unmatched.

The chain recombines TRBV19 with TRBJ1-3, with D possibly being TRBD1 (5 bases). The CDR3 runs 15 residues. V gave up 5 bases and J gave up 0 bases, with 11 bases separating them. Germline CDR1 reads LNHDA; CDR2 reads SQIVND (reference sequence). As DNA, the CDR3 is TGTGCCAGTAGTTGGGACGGGAGCTCTGGAAACACCATATATTTT. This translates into CASSWDGSSGNTIYF.

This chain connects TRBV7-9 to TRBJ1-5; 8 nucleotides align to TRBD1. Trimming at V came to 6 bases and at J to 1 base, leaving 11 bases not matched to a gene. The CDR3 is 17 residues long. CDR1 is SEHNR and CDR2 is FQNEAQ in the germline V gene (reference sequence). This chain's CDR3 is CASSPRTGSLSNQPQHF. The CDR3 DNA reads TGTGCCAGCAGTCCAAGGACAGGGAGTTTAAGCAATCAGCCCCAGCATTTT.

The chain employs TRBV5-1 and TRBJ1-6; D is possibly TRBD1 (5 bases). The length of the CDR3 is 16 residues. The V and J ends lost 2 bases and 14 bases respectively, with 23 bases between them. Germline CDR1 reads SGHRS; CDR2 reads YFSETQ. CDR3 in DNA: TGCGCCAGCAGCTTAGTTGTCGGGCAGGGCGCATCGACCCTCCACTTT. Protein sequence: CASSLVVGQGASTLHF.

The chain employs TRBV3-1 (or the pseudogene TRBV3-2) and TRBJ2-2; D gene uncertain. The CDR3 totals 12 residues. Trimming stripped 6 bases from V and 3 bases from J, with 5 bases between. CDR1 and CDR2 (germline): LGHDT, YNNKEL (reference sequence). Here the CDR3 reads CASRADTGELFF. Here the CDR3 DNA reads TGTGCCAGCAGGGCGGACACCGGGGAGCTGTTTTTT.

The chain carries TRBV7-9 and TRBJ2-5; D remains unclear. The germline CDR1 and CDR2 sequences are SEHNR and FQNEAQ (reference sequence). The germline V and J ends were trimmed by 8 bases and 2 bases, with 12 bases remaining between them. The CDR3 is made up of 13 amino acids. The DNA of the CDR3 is TGTGCCAGCCGCGATGCCCCTCAAGAGACCCAGTACTTC. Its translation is CASRDAPQETQYF. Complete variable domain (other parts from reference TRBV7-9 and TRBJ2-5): DTGVSQNPRHKITKRGQNVTFRCDPISEHNRLYWYRQTLGQGPEFLTYFQNEAQLEKSRLLSDRFSAERPKGSFSTLEIQRTEQGDSAMYLCASRDAPQETQYFGPGTRLLVL.

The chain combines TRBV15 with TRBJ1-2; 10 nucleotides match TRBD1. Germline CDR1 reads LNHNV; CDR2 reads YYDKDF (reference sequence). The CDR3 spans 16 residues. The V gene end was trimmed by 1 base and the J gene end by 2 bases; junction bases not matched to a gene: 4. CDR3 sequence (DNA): TGTGCCACCAGCAGAGCCCAGGGACAGGGGAACTATGGCTACACCTTC. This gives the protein CATSRAQGQGNYGYTF.

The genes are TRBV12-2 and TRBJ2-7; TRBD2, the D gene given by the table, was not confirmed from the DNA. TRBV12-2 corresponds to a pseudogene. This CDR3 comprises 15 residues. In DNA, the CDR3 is TGTGCAAGTCGCCTTGCGGGACTAGCGGGACCCGAGCAGTACTTC. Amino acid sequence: CASRLAGLAGPEQYF.

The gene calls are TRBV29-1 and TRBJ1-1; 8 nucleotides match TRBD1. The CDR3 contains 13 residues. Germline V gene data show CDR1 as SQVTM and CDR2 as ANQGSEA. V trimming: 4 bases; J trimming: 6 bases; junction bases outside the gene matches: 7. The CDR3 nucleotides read TGCAGCGTTGTAGTGCAGGGGGCATCTGAAGCTTTCTTT. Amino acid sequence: CSVVVQGASEAFF.

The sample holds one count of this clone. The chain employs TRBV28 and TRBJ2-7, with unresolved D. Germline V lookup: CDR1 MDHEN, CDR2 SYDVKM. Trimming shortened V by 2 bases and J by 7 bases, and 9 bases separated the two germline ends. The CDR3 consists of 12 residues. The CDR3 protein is CASSLLVREQYF. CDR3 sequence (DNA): TGTGCCAGCAGTTTACTGGTGCGAGAGCAGTACTTC.

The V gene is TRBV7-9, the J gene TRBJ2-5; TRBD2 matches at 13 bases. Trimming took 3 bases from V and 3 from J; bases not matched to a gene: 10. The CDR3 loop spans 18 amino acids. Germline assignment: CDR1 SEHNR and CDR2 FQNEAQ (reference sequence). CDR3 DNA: TGTGCCAGCAGCTTTAGAGCAGTCACTAGCGGGAGGGAAGAGACCCAGTACTTC. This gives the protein CASSFRAVTSGREETQYF.

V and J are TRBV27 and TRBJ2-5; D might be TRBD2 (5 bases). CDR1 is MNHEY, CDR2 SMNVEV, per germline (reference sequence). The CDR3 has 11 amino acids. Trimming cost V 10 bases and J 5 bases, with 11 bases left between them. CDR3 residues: CATGLGETQYF. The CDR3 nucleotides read TGTGCCACTGGACTGGGGGAGACCCAGTACTTC.

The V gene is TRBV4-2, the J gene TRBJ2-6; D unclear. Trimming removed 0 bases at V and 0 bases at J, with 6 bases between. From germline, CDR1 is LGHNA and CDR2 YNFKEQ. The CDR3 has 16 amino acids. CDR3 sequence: CASSQDTGSGANVLTF. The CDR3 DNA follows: TGTGCCAGCAGCCAAGATACGGGCTCTGGGGCCAACGTCCTGACTTTC.